This record looks at one TCR beta chain sequence and its context. The sample originates from a study of CD4 and CD8 cells across lung adenocarcinoma regions. Germline lookup yields CDR1 SGDLS and CDR2 YYNGEE. CDR3 size: 17 residues. Losses at the gene ends were 2 bases for V and 7 bases for J; bases not matched to a gene: 11. TCRdb itself ran the PCR reads through MiXCR, one entry per CDR3 protein. Here the sample spans thousands of distinct CDR3 sequences, 40% to 55% being singletons. Samples came from patients with localized non-small cell lung adenocarcinoma. The specimen was CD4+ T cells from the margin of a lung tumor. This rearrangement joins TRBV9 to TRBJ2-1; the match to TRBD2 covers 11 bases. This sequence originates from a female donor with lung adenocarcinoma. The CD4 and CD8 labels of this study may be unreliable. CDR3 nucleotides: TGTGCCAGCAGCGTTTCTATAGCGGGAGGGCCGAGGAATGAGCAGTTCTTC. It is translated as CASSVSIAGGPRNEQFF.